This T cell receptor beta chain originates from a study of CD8+ T cells in alopecia areata. Across the whole study: Treatment of the treated patients consisted of oral tofacitinib, 5 to 10 mg twice daily. Scoring of severity for treated patients was based on percentage of affected scalp area.

Points on this clone: Its antigen is currently unknown.

Whole-study findings and limits: The study found TCR sharing across patients less clear than in mice, possibly for HLA reasons.

Regarding treatment: oral pan-JAK inhibitor, 5-10 mg twice daily. Collected material from alopecia areata patients comprised lesional scalp punch biopsies and peripheral blood. The CDR3 runs to 15 residues. Germline CDR1 and CDR2: LGHNA and YSLEER. Trimming shortened V by 2 bases and J by 7 bases, and 17 bases separated the two germline ends. Investigators isolated RNA and reverse transcribed it into cDNA to act as the sequencing template. The assay was immunoSEQ multiplex PCR, and TCRdb's table has in-frame clones only and misses some. The table records about 160,000 clones, around 71% of them present only once.

The chain carries TRBV4-3 and TRBJ2-5, with no clear D. The sequence derives from a human donor with alopecia areata. The sequencing used CD4+ T cells sorted from blood, collected at week 4, from a patient treated with tofacitinib. CDR3 region: CASSQSSGFGVTQYF. CDR3 in DNA: TGCGCCAGCAGCCAATCCTCCGGATTCGGAGTGACCCAGTACTTC.